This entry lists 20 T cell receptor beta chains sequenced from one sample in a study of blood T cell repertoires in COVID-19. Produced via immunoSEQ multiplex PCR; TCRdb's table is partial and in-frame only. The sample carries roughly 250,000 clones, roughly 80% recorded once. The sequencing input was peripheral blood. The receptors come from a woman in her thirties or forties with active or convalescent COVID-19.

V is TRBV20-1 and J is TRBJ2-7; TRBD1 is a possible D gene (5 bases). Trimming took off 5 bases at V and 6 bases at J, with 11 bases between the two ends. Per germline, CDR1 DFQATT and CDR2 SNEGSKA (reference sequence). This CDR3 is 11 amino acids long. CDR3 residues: CSAPHTGEQYV. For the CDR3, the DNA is TGCAGTGCTCCCCACACAGGCGAGCAGTACGTC.

CDR3 nucleotide sequence: TGTGCCAGCCGCGGGGAAGCCTACAATGAGCAGTTCTTC. It codes for CASRGEAYNEQFF. The V call is TRBV5-4, the J call TRBJ2-1; maybe TRBD2 (6 bases). The CDR3 length is 13 residues. Trimming removed 7 bases from V and 2 bases from J, with 10 bases in between. From germline, CDR1 is SGHNT and CDR2 YYREEE (reference sequence).

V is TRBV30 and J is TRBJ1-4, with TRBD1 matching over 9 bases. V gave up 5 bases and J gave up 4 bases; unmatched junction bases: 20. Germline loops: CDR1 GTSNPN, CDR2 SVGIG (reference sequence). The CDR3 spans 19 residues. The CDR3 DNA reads TGTGCCTGGTGCCCCCAGCCGGGACAGGGATCCCCCTTTAATGAAAAACTGTTTTTT. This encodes CAWCPQPGQGSPFNEKLFF.

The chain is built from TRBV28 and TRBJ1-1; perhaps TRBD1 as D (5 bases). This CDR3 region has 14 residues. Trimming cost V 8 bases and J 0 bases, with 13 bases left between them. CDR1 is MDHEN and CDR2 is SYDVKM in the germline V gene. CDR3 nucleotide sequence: TGTGCCAGCTTCGCAGGGCTCGTGAACACTGAAGCTTTCTTT. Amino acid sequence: CASFAGLVNTEAFF.

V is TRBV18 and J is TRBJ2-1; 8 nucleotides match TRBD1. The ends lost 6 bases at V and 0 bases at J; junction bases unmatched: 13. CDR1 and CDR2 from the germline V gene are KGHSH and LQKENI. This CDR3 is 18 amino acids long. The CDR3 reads CASSRDKVGTGSYNEQFF. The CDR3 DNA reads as TGTGCCAGCTCGCGGGATAAAGTCGGGACAGGCTCCTACAATGAGCAGTTCTTC.

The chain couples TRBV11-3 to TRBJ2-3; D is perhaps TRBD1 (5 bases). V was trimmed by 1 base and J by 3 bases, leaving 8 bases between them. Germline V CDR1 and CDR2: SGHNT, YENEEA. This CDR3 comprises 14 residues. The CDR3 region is CASSLVGETDTQYF. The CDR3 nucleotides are TGTGCCAGCAGCTTAGTAGGGGAAACAGATACGCAGTATTTT.

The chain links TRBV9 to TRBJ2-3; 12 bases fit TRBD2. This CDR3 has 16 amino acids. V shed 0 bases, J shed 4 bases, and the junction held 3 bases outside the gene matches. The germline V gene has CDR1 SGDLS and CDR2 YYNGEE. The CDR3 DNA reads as TGTGCCAGCAGCGTAGATGGACTAGCGGGACCAGATACGCAGTATTTT. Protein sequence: CASSVDGLAGPDTQYF.

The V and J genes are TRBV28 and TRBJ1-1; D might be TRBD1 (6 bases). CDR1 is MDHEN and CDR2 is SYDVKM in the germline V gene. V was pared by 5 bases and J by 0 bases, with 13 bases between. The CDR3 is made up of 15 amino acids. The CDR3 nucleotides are TGTGCCAGCAGTCCCCTACAGGGAGTGAACACTGAAGCTTTCTTT. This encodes CASSPLQGVNTEAFF.

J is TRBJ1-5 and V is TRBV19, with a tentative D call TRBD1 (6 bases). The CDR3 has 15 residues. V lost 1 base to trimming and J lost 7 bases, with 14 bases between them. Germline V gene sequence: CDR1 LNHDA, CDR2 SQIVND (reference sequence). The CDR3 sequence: CASSIVPGGSQPQHF. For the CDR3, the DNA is TGTGCCAGTAGTATAGTTCCGGGGGGCAGCCAGCCCCAGCATTTT.

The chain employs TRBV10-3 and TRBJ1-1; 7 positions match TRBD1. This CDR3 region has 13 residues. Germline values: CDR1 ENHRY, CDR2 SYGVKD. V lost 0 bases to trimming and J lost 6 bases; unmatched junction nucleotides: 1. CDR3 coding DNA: TGTGCCATCAGTGAGTCCCAGGGGGCTGAAGCTTTCTTT. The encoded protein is CAISESQGAEAFF.

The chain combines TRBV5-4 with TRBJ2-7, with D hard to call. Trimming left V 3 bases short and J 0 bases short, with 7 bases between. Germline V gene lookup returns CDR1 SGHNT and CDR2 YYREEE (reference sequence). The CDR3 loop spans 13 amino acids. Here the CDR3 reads CASSSFSSYEQYF. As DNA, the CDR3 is TGTGCCAGCAGCTCCTTCAGCTCCTACGAGCAGTACTTC.

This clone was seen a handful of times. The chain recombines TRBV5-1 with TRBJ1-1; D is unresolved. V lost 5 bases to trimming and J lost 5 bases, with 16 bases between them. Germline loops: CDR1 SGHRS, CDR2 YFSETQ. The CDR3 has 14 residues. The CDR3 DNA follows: TGCGCCAGCAGTTACGAATGGACTAGGACTGAAGCTTTCTTT. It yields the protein CASSYEWTRTEAFF. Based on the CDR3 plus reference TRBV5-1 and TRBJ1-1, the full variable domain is KAGVTQTPRYLIKTRGQQVTLSCSPISGHRSVSWYQQTPGQGLQFLFEYFSETQRNKGNFPGRFSGRQFSNSRSEMNVSTLELGDSALYLCASSYEWTRTEAFFGQGTRLTVV.

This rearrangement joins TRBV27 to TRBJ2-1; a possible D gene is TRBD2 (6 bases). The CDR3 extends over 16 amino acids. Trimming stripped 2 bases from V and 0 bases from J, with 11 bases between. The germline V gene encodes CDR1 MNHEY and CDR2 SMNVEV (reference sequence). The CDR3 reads CASSLGGGTSYNEQFF. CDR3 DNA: TGTGCCAGCAGTTTAGGTGGAGGGACCTCCTACAATGAGCAGTTCTTC.

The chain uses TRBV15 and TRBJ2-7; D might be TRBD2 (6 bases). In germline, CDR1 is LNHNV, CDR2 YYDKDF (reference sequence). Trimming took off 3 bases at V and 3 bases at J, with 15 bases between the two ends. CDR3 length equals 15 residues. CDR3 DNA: TGTGCCACCAGCAGCACTTCGGGACTTTTCTACGAGCAGTACTTC. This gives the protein CATSSTSGLFYEQYF.

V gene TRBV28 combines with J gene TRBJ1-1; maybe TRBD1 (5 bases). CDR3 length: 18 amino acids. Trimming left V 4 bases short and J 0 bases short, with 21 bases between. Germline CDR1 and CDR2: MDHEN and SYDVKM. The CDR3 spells CASSSVSRGVYMNTEAFF. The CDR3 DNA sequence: TGTGCCAGCAGTTCCGTGTCCCGGGGGGTTTACATGAACACTGAAGCTTTCTTT.

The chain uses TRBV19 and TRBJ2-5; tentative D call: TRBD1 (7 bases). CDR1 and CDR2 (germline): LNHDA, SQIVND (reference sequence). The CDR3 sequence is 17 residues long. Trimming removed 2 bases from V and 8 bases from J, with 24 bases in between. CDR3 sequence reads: CASSISSGGGAGRTQYF. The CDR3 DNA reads TGTGCCAGTAGTATATCTTCAGGAGGGGGCGCGGGTAGAACCCAGTACTTC.

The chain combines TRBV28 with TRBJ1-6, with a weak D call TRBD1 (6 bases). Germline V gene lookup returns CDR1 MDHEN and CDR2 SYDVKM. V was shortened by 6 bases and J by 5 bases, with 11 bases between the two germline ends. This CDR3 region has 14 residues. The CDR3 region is CASSSQGNNSPLHF. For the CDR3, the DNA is TGTGCCAGCAGCTCACAGGGCAATAATTCACCCCTCCACTTT. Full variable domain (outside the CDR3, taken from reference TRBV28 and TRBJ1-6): DVKVTQSSRYLVKRTGEKVFLECVQDMDHENMFWYRQDPGLGLRLIYFSYDVKMKEKGDIPEGYSVSREKKERFSLILESASTNQTSMYLCASSSQGNNSPLHFGNGTRLTVT.

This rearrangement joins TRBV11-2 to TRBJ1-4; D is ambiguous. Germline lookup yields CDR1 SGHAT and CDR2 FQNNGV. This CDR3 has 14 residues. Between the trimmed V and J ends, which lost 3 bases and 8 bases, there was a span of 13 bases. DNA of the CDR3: TGTGCCAGCAGCTTCAATGCCTTGAGGGAAAAACTGTTTTTT. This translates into CASSFNALREKLFF.

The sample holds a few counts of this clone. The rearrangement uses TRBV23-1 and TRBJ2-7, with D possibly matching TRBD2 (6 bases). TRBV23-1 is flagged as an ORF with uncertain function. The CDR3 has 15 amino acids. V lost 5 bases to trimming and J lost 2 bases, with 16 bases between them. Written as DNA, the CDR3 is TGCGCCAGCAGTTTTGGGGAGGAAGTAACCTACGAGCAGTACTTC. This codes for CASSFGEEVTYEQYF.

The CDR3 DNA sequence: TGTGCCAGTACAGGTCGCGATGGCAGCCGAAACACCATATATTTT. Translating gives CASTGRDGSRNTIYF. This chain connects TRBV19 to TRBJ1-3; D is uncertain. The CDR3 spans 15 residues. Germline V lookup: CDR1 LNHDA, CDR2 SQIVND (reference sequence). Trimming left V 7 bases short and J 5 bases short, with 18 bases between.